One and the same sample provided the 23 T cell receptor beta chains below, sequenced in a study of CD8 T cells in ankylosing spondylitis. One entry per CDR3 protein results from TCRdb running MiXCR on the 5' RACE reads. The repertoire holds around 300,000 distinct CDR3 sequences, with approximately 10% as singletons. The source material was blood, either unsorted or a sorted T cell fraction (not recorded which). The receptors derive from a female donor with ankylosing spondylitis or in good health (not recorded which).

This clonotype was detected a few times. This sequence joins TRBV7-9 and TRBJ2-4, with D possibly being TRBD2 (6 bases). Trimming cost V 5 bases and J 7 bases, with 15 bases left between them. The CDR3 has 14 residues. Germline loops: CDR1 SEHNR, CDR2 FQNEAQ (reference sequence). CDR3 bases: TGTGCCAGCAGCACCCACCATGGAGGGAACATTCAGTACTTC. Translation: CASSTHHGGNIQYF.

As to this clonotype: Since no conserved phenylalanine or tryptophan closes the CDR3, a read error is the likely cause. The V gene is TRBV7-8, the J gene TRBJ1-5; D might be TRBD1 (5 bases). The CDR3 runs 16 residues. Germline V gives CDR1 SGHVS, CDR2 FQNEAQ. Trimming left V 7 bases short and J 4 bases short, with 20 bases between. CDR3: CASNLRTRGVNQPQHV. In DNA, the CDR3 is TGTGCCAGCAACCTTCGTACCCGGGGGGTAAATCAGCCCCAGCATGTT.

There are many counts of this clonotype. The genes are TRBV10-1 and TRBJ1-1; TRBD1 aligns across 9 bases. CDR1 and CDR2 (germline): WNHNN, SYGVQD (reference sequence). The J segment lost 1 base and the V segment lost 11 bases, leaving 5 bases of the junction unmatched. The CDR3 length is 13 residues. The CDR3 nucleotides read TGCGCCGGATGGACAGGGGCGAACACTGAAGCTTTCTTT. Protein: CAGWTGANTEAFF.

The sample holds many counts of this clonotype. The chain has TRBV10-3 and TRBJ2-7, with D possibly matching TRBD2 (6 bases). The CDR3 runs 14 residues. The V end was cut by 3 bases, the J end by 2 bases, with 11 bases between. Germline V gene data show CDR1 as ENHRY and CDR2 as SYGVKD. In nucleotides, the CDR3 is TGTGCCATCAGTGATCTGGGACTGACCTACGAGCAGTACTTC. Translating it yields CAISDLGLTYEQYF.

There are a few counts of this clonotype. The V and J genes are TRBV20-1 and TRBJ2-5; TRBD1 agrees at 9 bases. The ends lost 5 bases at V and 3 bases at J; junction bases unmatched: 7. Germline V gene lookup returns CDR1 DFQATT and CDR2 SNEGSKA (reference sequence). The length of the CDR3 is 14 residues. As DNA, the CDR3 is TGCAGTGCTCGTGGGGGACAGGGAAAAGAGACCCAGTACTTC. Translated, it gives CSARGGQGKETQYF.

This chain's CDR3 is CASSPQRRNQPQHF. The CDR3 coding sequence is TGTGCCAGCAGTCCACAACGGAGGAATCAGCCCCAGCATTTT. The rearrangement uses TRBV28 and TRBJ1-5, with no clear D. This CDR3 has 14 residues. Germline-derived CDR1 and CDR2 are MDHEN and SYDVKM. Trimming removed 5 bases at V and 4 bases at J, with 12 bases between.

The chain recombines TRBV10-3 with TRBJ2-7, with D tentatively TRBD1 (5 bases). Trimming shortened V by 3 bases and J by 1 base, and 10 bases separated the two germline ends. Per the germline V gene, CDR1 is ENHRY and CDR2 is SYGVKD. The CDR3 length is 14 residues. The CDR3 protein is CAISDPTESYEQYF. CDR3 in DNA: TGTGCCATCAGTGACCCGACAGAGTCCTACGAGCAGTACTTC.

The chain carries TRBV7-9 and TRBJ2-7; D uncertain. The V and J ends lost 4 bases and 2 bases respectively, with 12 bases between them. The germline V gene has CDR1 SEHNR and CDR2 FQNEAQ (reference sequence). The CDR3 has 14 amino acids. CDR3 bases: TGTGCCAGCAGCTCCCCCGGGTTTCCCTACGAGCAGTACTTC. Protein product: CASSSPGFPYEQYF.

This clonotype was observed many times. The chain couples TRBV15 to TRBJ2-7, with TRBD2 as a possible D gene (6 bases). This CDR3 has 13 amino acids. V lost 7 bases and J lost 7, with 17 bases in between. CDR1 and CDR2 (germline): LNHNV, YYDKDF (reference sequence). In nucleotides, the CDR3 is TGTGCCACCATGGTTGATTACGGGGGAGAGCAGTACTTC. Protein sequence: CATMVDYGGEQYF.

The CDR3 region is CASGASTKNIQYF. CDR3 nucleotides: TGTGCCAGCGGGGCCTCCACCAAAAACATTCAGTACTTC. This chain uses TRBV6-6 with TRBJ2-4; maybe TRBD1 (5 bases). Per germline, CDR1 MNHNY and CDR2 SVGAGI (reference sequence). The germline V and J ends were trimmed by 8 bases and 2 bases, with 10 bases remaining between them. The CDR3 sequence is 13 residues long.

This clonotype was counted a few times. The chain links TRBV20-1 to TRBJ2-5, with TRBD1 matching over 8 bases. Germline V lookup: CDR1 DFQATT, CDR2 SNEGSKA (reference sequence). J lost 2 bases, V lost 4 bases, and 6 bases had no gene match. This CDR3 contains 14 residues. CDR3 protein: CSATRGLGQETQYF. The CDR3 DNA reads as TGCAGTGCTACCAGGGGGCTTGGGCAAGAGACCCAGTACTTC.

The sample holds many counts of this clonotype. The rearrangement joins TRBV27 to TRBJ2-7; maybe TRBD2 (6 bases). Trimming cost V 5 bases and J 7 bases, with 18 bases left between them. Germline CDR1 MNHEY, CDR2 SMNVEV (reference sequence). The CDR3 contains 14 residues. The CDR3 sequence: CASSRIDPGREQYF. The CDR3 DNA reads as TGTGCCAGCAGTCGTATCGACCCGGGGAGGGAGCAGTACTTC.

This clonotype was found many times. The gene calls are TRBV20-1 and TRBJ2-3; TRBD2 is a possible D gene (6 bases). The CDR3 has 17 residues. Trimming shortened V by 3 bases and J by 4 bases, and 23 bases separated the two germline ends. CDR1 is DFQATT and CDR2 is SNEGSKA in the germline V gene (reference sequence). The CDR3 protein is CSASFDPLAPYADTQYF. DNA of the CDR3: TGCAGTGCTAGTTTCGACCCTCTAGCGCCCTACGCAGATACGCAGTATTTT.

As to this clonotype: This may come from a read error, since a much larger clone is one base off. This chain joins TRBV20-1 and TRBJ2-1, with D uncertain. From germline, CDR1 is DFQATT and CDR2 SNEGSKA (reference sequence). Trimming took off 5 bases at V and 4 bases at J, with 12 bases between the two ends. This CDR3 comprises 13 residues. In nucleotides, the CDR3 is TGCAGTGCTGATGACAAATCGTACAATGAGCAGTTCTTC. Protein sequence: CSADDKSYNEQFF.

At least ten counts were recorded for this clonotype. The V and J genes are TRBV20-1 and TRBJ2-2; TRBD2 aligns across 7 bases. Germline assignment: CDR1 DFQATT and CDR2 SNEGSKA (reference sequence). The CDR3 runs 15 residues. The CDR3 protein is CSAIPHQRGTGELFF. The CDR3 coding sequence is TGCAGCGCCATACCCCACCAGCGGGGTACCGGGGAGCTGTTTTTT.

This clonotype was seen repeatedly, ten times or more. The CDR3 bases are TGCAGCGCACGACCCGACACGTACAATGAGCAGTTCTTC. As protein: CSARPDTYNEQFF. The chain carries TRBV29-1 and TRBJ2-1; no reliable D call. The CDR3 sequence is 13 residues long. V was shortened by 7 bases and J by 4 bases, with 14 bases between the two germline ends. The germline V gene has CDR1 SQVTM and CDR2 ANQGSEA.

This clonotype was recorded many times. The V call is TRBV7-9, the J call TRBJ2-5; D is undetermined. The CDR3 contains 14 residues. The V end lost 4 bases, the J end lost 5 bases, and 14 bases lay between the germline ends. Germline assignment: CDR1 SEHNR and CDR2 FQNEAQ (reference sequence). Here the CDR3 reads CASSSFITLETQYF. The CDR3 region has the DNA TGTGCCAGCAGCTCCTTTATCACCCTGGAGACCCAGTACTTC.

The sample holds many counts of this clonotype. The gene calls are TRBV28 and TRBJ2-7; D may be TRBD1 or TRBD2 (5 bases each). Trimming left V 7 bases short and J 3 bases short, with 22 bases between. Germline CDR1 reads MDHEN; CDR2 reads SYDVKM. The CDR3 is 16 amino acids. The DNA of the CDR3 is TGTGCCAGCACCAGGGTGAGAGGCCCACGGGGCTACGAGCAGTACTTC. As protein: CASTRVRGPRGYEQYF. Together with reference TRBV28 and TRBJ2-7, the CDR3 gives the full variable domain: DVKVTQSSRYLVKRTGEKVFLECVQDMDHENMFWYRQDPGLGLRLIYFSYDVKMKEKGDIPEGYSVSREKKERFSLILESASTNQTSMYLCASTRVRGPRGYEQYFGPGTRLTVT.

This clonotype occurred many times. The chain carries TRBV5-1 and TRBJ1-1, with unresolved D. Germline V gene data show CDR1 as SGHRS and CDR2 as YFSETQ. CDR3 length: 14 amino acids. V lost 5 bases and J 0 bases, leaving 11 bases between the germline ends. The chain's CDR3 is CASRGTPMNTEAFF. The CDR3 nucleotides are TGCGCCAGCAGGGGTACACCCATGAACACTGAAGCTTTCTTT.

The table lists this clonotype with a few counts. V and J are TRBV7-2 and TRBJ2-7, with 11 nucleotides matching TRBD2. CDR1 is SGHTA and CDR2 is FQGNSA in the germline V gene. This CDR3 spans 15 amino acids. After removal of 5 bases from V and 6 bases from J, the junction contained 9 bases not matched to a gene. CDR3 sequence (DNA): TGTGCCAGCAGCAGCCCTGGACTAGCGGGTTCCGAGCAGTACTTC. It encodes CASSSPGLAGSEQYF.

DNA of the CDR3: TGCAGTGCAGGTACTAAAAGGACTTTCTACAATGAGCAGTTCTTC. This codes for CSAGTKRTFYNEQFF. The gene calls are TRBV20-1 and TRBJ2-1, with D perhaps TRBD2 (5 bases). CDR3 size: 15 residues. V lost 6 bases and J lost 3, with 18 bases in between. Germline CDR1 and CDR2: DFQATT and SNEGSKA (reference sequence).

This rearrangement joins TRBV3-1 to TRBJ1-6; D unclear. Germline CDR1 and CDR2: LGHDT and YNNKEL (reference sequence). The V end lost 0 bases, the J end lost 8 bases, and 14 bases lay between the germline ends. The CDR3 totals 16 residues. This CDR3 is CASSQETPQVHSPLHF. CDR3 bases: TGTGCCAGCAGCCAAGAAACTCCCCAGGTTCATTCACCCCTCCACTTT.

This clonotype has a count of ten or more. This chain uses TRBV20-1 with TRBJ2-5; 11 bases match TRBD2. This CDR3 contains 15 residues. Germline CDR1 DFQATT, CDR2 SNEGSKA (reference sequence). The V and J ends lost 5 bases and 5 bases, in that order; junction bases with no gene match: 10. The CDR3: CSARPTSGRSETQYF. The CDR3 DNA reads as TGCAGTGCTCGTCCTACTAGCGGGAGATCGGAGACCCAGTACTTC.